Following are 21 T cell receptor beta chains from one sample sequenced in a study of cytomegalovirus exposure and HLA in healthy donors. A multiplex PCR was run with 60 Vbeta primers and 13 Jbeta primers. Sequencing used immunoSEQ multiplex PCR; TCRdb keeps in-frame clones, though not all of them. The table has under 130,000 clones, around 80% seen once. The sample was PBMCs. The source of these receptors is a man between 35 and 55 years old in good health and CMV-seropositive.

This clone appeared once. The chain carries TRBV15 and TRBJ1-4, with D maybe TRBD1 (6 bases). The germline V gene encodes CDR1 LNHNV and CDR2 YYDKDF (reference sequence). The length of the CDR3 is 15 residues. V lost 1 base, J lost 8 bases, and 14 bases lay in between. This CDR3 reads CATSRGAPGGEKLFF. Written as DNA, the CDR3 is TGTGCCACCAGCAGAGGAGCACCGGGGGGCGAAAAACTGTTTTTT.

V and J are TRBV4-1 and TRBJ2-1; 10 bases line up with TRBD1. The V gene's germline CDR1 is MGHRA and CDR2 YSYEKL. The CDR3 covers 16 residues. Trimming removed 5 bases from V and 1 base from J; junction bases left unmatched: 5. The CDR3 region has the DNA TGCGCCAGCAGCTACGGACAGGGGGTATCCTACAATGAGCAGTTCTTC. The encoded protein is CASSYGQGVSYNEQFF.

CDR3 region: CASSEGLAGGLGADTQYF. The CDR3 DNA reads TGCGCCAGCAGCGAGGGACTAGCGGGGGGGCTGGGGGCAGATACGCAGTATTTT. V is TRBV4-3 and J is TRBJ2-3, with 16 bases identical to TRBD2. CDR3 length equals 18 residues. Germline loops: CDR1 LGHNA, CDR2 YSLEER. Losses at the gene ends were 5 bases for V and 4 bases for J; bases not matched to a gene: 9.

V is TRBV2 and J is TRBJ2-7; 8 nucleotides match TRBD2. After removal of 2 bases from V and 0 bases from J, the junction contained 3 bases not matched to a gene. Germline CDR1 and CDR2: SNHLY and FYNNEI. The CDR3 consists of 15 residues. CDR3 nucleotide sequence: TGTGCCAGCAGTGAAAGCGGGAGAGGCTCCTACGAGCAGTACTTC. Protein sequence: CASSESGRGSYEQYF.

This clone has just a few counts. The J gene is TRBJ2-5, the V gene TRBV30; tentatively, D is TRBD2 (6 bases). V was clipped by 1 base and J by 13 bases, with 13 bases between them. CDR1 GTSNPN and CDR2 SVGIG come from the germline V gene (reference sequence). This CDR3 is 11 amino acids long. In DNA form, the CDR3 reads TGTGCCTGGAGTGACCCGGGACTCTTGTACTTC. The encoded protein is CAWSDPGLLYF.

The CDR3 DNA is TGTGCCAGCAGCTCAGGACAGGGGATCAGCACAGATACGCAGTATTTT. This encodes CASSSGQGISTDTQYF. V and J are TRBV7-9 and TRBJ2-3; the match to TRBD1 covers 9 bases. The CDR3 loop spans 16 amino acids. Germline V gives CDR1 SEHNR, CDR2 FQNEAQ (reference sequence). The trim removed 4 bases at V and 0 bases at J, leaving 5 bases unmatched.

The rearrangement uses TRBV19 and TRBJ1-5; D unresolved. There are 13 residues in the CDR3. V was cut by 8 bases and J by 5 bases, with 13 bases left in between. Germline CDR1 LNHDA, CDR2 SQIVND (reference sequence). The CDR3 is CASRGLPYQPQHF. The DNA of the CDR3 is TGTGCCAGTCGCGGACTCCCCTATCAGCCCCAGCATTTT.

Only one count was recorded for this clone. This chain links TRBV4-3 with TRBJ1-2; the D gene is possibly TRBD1 (6 bases). The CDR3 runs to 14 residues. CDR1 and CDR2 from the germline V gene are LGHNA and YSLEER. V lost 0 bases and J 6 bases, leaving 11 bases between the germline ends. The CDR3 sequence: CASSQDSRTDGYTF. The CDR3 region has the DNA TGCGCCAGCAGCCAAGATTCCCGGACAGATGGCTACACCTTC.

The chain couples TRBV10-1 to TRBJ2-1; TRBD1 matches at 9 bases. Germline V gene data show CDR1 as WNHNN and CDR2 as SYGVQD (reference sequence). V was clipped by 6 bases and J by 0 bases; unmatched bases: 15. The CDR3 has 19 amino acids. The CDR3 bases are TGCGCCAGCAGGGGGGGACAGGGCCTACAATTAAGCTCCTACAATGAGCAGTTCTTC. The encoded protein is CASRGGQGLQLSSYNEQFF.

V and J are TRBV7-6 and TRBJ2-1; 8 nucleotides line up with TRBD2. The germline gives CDR1 SGHVS, CDR2 FNYEAQ. The CDR3 consists of 16 residues. J gave up 6 bases and V 4 bases, and 11 bases lay outside the gene matches. DNA of the CDR3: TGTGCCAGCAGCTCCGTTGGAGCGGGAGCCTTCAATGAGCAGTTCTTC. Amino acids: CASSSVGAGAFNEQFF.

The chain recombines TRBV7-8 with TRBJ2-1; possibly TRBD1 for D (5 bases). The CDR3 covers 15 residues. The V end lost 4 bases, the J end lost 3 bases, and 13 bases lay between the germline ends. In germline, CDR1 is SGHVS, CDR2 FQNEAQ. CDR3 DNA sequence: TGTGCCAGCAGCTCCAGGGATCATATCTACAATGAGCAGTTCTTC. It encodes CASSSRDHIYNEQFF.

This clone was detected a few times. The genes are TRBV6-5 and TRBJ2-7; D might be TRBD2 (6 bases). Germline-derived CDR1 and CDR2 are MNHEY and SVGAGI. The V end was cut by 3 bases, the J end by 5 bases, with 20 bases between. The CDR3 runs to 16 residues. The CDR3 nucleotides are TGTGCCAGCAGTTATCGCGGGAATTCGGTAGCCAACGAGCAGTACTTC. Its translation is CASSYRGNSVANEQYF.

This clone was found once. A read error may account for a junction end that differs from germline. V and J are TRBV11-3 and TRBJ1-1; D perhaps matches TRBD1 (6 bases). This CDR3 is built from 18 residues. Germline V gene data show CDR1 as SGHNT and CDR2 as YENEEA. As DNA, the CDR3 is TGTGCAAGCACCCCCTCACGGGGGGGCGTCGGGTCCAACACTGAAGCTTTCTTT. It specifies CASTPSRGGVGSNTEAFF.

The chain has TRBV5-4 and TRBJ2-3; D remains unclear. V was pared by 1 base and J by 4 bases, with 7 bases between. Germline V gives CDR1 SGHNT, CDR2 YYREEE (reference sequence). The CDR3 is made up of 13 amino acids. CDR3 DNA: TGTGCCAGCAGCTTGTCGTCCCCAGATACGCAGTATTTT. This gives the protein CASSLSSPDTQYF.

The genes are TRBV6-6 and TRBJ2-2, with D possibly being TRBD1 (6 bases). The ends were cut back, 3 bases at V and 6 bases at J, with 14 bases in the middle. CDR3 size: 15 residues. CDR1 and CDR2 from the germline V gene are MNHNY and SVGAGI (reference sequence). The CDR3, as DNA: TGTGCCAGCAGTTATATTAACGGACAGTCCGGGGAGCTGTTTTTT. Protein sequence: CASSYINGQSGELFF.

The gene calls are TRBV6-5 and TRBJ1-4; TRBD1 aligns across 9 bases. V lost 4 bases and J lost 11; bases outside the gene matches: 8. Germline lookup yields CDR1 MNHEY and CDR2 SVGAGI. CDR3 size: 14 residues. In nucleotides, the CDR3 is TGTGCCAGCAGTTTGGGACAGGGCTTCGGGAAACTGTTTTTT. The encoded protein is CASSLGQGFGKLFF.

This clone was found once. The rearrangement joins TRBV7-9 to TRBJ2-7; perhaps TRBD2 as D (5 bases). The CDR3 loop spans 14 amino acids. Germline CDR1 reads SEHNR; CDR2 reads FQNEAQ (reference sequence). V lost 2 bases and J 7 bases, leaving 15 bases between the germline ends. The CDR3 DNA follows: TGTGCCAGCAGCTTATCGGGAAATGCTCTGGAGCAGTACTTC. It codes for CASSLSGNALEQYF.

The chain joins TRBV28 to TRBJ1-2; D is ambiguous. Germline lookup yields CDR1 MDHEN and CDR2 SYDVKM. The CDR3 extends over 12 amino acids. Trimming took off 5 bases at V and 4 bases at J, with 8 bases between the two ends. The CDR3 region has the DNA TGTGCCAGCAGTCCCCAATCCTATGGCTACACCTTC. It translates to CASSPQSYGYTF.

V usage is TRBV6-4 and J usage is TRBJ2-3; TRBD2 matches 12 bases. The CDR3 runs to 16 residues. Germline values: CDR1 MRHNA, CDR2 SNTAGT. Unmatched junction bases numbered 7, after V lost 5 bases and J lost 4 bases. DNA of the CDR3: TGTGCCAGCAGTCCCTCTAGCGGGGGGGCGGCAGATACGCAGTATTTT. Amino acids: CASSPSSGGAADTQYF.

J is TRBJ2-4 and V is TRBV19; D is possibly TRBD2 (7 bases). With 5 bases removed from V and 0 bases from J, the gap between germline ends came to 17 bases. CDR1 is LNHDA, CDR2 SQIVND, per germline (reference sequence). There are 17 residues in the CDR3. CDR3 amino acids: CASSRLRGRGAKNIQYF. The CDR3 DNA sequence: TGTGCCAGTAGTCGCTTGAGGGGGAGGGGAGCCAAAAACATTCAGTACTTC. Variable domain in full (rest from reference TRBV19 and TRBJ2-4): DGGITQSPKYLFRKEGQNVTLSCEQNLNHDAMYWYRQDPGQGLRLIYYSQIVNDFQKGDIAEGYSVSREKKESFPLTVTSAQKNPTAFYLCASSRLRGRGAKNIQYFGAGTRLSVL.

The chain joins TRBV23-1 to TRBJ2-7; 10 bases align to TRBD2. TRBV23-1 is labeled an ORF, and its function is uncertain. J was trimmed by 3 bases and V by 4 bases; bases with no gene match: 9. The CDR3 is 16 residues long. CDR3 in DNA: TGCGCCAGCAGTCCTAGGACTAGCGGAGAAGACTACGAGCAGTACTTC. It translates to CASSPRTSGEDYEQYF.